This paragraph reports one T cell receptor (beta chain). Antigen specificity is unknown. Treatment described: some 20 received Ad26.COV2.S at low or high dose, single or two shots; 5 received placebo; per-sample allocation not given. It was on day 63 after the first vaccine or placebo injection that samples were taken. At a Boston site, the person donating was an adult of 18-55 years. Vaccine was an Ad26 vector expressing Wuhan-strain SARS-CoV-2 spike. This specimen comes from a study of Ad26.COV2.S vaccination and SARS-CoV-2 variants. Whole-study context: The trial was COV1001 and the donor's arm was Ad26.COV2.S. Study findings and constraints: Quantification of TCR breadth and depth may have yielded underestimates of total T cell responses.

Profiled with immunoSEQ multiplex PCR; TCRdb holds only in-frame clones, not every one. In the table there are approximately 300,000 clones, 86% of which are singletons. Germline V gene lookup returns CDR1 MNHEY and CDR2 SVGEGT. V was shortened by 5 bases and J by 8 bases, with 27 bases between the two germline ends. The CDR3 totals 17 residues. The TCR originated in a person aged 18-60 years who received the Ad26.COV2.S COVID-19 vaccine or a placebo. This sequence joins TRBV6-2 or TRBV6-3 and TRBJ1-1; no firm D call. Sequences were derived from peripheral blood, sampled in a trial of Ad26.COV2.S vaccine versus placebo. CDR3 bases: TGTGCCAGCAGTCCGAGTAGAGTGGATGGGGTTTGGACCGAAGCTTTCTTT. Its protein is CASSPSRVDGVWTEAFF.